This T cell receptor beta chain was recovered during a study of CXCR3-negative and CXCR3-positive naive CD8 T cells. Study-level results: For CXCR3-positive naive cells, TRB CDR3s were more hydrophobic than those of CXCR3-negative naive cells.

The libraries of TRB cDNA were constructed through 5' RACE using UMI labels. TCRdb reanalyzed the 5' RACE reads and collapses them to one entry per CDR3 protein, without DNA. In all, the sample yields over 100,000 distinct CDR3 sequences. Germline lookup yields CDR1 SGHVS and CDR2 FQNEAQ. The CDR3 covers 13 residues. Worth noting for this clonotype: The antigen is unknown.

The chain recombines TRBV7-8 with TRBJ2-5; the TCRdb call, TRBD1, lacks DNA for checking. The sequence derives from a human donor in good health. Some clones in this sample may be carry-over from other donors' samples. Sequenced: naive CXCR3- CD8+ T cells from blood. Subset of the sample: CD45RO-CCR7+CD27+CD95- naive CD8+ T cells lacking CXCR3 (TNR3-). CDR3: CASSPGGGETQYF.